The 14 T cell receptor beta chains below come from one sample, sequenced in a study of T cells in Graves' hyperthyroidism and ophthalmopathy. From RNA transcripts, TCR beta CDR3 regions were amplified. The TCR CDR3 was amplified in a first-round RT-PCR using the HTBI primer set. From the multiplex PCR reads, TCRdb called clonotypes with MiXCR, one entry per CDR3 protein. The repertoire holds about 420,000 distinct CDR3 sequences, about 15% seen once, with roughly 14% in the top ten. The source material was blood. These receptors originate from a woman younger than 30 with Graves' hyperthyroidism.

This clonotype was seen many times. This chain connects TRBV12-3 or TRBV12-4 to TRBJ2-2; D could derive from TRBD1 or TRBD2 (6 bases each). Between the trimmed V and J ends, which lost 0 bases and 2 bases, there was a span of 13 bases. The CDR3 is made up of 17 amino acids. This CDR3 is CASSLALGGANTGELFF. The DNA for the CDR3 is TGTGCCAGCAGTTTAGCGTTGGGGGGCGCAAACACCGGGGAGCTGTTTTTT.

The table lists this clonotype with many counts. The CDR3: CASSPPVFQETQYF. As DNA, the CDR3 is TGTGCCAGCTCACCTCCCGTGTTCCAAGAGACCCAGTACTTC. The rearrangement links TRBV18 to TRBJ2-5; no clear D gene. Trimming pared 3 bases from V and 1 base from J, leaving 9 bases between. Per the germline V gene, CDR1 is KGHSH and CDR2 is LQKENI. This CDR3 region has 14 residues.

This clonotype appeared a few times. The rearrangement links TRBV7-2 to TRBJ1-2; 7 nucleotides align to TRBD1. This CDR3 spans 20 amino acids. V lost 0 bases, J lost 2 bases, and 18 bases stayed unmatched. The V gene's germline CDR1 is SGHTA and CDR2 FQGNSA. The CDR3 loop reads CASSLAQGRGFMDGNYGYTF. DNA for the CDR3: TGTGCCAGCAGCTTAGCGCAGGGCAGGGGGTTTATGGACGGGAACTATGGCTACACCTTC.

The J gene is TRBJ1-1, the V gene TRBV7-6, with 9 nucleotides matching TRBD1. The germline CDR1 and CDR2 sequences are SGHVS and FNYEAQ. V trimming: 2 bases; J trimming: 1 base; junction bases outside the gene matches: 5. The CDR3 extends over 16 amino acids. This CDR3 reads CASSLRQGVSNTEAFF. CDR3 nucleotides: TGTGCCAGCAGCTTAAGACAGGGGGTATCGAACACTGAAGCTTTCTTT.

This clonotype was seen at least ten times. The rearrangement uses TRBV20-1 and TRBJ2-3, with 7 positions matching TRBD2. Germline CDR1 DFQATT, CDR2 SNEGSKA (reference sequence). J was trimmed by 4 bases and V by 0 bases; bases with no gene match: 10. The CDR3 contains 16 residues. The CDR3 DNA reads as TGCAGTGCTAGAGATTATGGCGGGAGTGGGGCAGATACGCAGTATTTT. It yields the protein CSARDYGGSGADTQYF.

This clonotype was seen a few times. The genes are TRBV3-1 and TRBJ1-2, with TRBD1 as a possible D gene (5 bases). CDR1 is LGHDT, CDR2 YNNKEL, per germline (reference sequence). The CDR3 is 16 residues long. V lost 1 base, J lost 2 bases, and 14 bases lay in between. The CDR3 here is CASSQGRQGWNYGYTF. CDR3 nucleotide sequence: TGTGCCAGCAGCCAAGGACGGCAGGGATGGAACTATGGCTACACCTTC.

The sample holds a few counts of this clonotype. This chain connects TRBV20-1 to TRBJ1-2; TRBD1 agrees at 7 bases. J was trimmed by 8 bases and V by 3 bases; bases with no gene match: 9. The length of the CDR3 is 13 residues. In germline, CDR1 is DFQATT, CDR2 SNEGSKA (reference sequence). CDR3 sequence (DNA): TGCAGTGCTAGGGAGACAGGGAGGTCGGGCTACACCTTC. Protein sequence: CSARETGRSGYTF.

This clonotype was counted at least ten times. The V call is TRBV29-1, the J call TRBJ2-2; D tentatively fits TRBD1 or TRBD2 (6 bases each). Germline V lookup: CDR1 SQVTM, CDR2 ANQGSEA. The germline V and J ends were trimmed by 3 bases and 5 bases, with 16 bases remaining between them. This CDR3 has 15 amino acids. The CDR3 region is CSVEVRGRRTGELFF. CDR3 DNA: TGCAGCGTTGAGGTCCGGGGGCGGCGGACCGGGGAGCTGTTTTTT.

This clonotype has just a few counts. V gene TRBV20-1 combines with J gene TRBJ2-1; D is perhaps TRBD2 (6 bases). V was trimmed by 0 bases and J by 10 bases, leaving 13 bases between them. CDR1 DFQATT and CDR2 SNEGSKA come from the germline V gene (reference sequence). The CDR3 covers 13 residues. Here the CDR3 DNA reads TGCAGTGCTAGAGATCGCTGGGCGGGAGAGCAGTTCTTC. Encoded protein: CSARDRWAGEQFF.

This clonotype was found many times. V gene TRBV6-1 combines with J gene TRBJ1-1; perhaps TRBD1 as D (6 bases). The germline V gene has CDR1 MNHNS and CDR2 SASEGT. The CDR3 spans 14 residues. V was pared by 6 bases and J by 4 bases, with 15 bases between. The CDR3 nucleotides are TGTGCCAGCAGGCCACAGGGTAGTTTCACTGAAGCTTTCTTT. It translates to CASRPQGSFTEAFF.

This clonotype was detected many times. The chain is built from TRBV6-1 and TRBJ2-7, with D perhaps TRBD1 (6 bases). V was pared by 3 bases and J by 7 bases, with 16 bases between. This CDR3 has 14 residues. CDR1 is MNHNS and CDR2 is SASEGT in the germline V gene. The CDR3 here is CASSDRDIVGEQYF. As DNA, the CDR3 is TGTGCCAGCAGTGACCGGGACATCGTCGGGGAGCAGTACTTC.

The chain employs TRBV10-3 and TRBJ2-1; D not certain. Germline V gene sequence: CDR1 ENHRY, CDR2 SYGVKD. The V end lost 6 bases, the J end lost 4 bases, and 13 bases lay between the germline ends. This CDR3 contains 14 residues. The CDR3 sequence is CAIRQGISYNEQFF. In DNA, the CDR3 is TGTGCCATCAGACAAGGAATATCTTACAATGAGCAGTTCTTC.

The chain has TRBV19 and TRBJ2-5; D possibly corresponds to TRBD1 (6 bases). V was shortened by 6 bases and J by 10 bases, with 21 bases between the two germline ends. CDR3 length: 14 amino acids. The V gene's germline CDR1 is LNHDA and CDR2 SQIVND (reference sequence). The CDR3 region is CASSDPGHLVDQYF. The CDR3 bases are TGTGCCAGTAGCGATCCGGGACACCTGGTTGACCAGTACTTC.

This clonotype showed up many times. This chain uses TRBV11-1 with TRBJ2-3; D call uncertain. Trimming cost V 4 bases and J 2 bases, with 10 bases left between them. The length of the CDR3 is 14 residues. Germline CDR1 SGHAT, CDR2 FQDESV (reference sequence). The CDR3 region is CASSSTKSTDTQYF. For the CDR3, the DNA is TGTGCCAGCAGCTCAACGAAGTCCACAGATACGCAGTATTTT. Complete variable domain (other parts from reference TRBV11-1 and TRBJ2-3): EAEVAQSPRYKITEKSQAVAFWCDPISGHATLYWYRQILGQGPELLVQFQDESVVDDSQLPKDRFSAERLKGVDSTLKIQPAELGDSAMYLCASSSTKSTDTQYFGPGTRLTVL.